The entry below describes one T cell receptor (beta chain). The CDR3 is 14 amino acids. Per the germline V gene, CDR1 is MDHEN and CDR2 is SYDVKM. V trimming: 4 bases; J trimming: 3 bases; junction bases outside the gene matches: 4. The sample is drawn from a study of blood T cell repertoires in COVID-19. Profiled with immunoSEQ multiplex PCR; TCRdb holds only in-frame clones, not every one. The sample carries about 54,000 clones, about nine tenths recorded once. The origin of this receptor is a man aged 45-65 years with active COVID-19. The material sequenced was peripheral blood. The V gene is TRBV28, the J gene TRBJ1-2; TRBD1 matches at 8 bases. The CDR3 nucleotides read TGTGCCAGCAGTTCAGGGGGCGAAGACTATGGCTACACCTTC. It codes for CASSSGGEDYGYTF.